This passage covers 21 T cell receptor beta chains from one sample sequenced in a study of cytomegalovirus exposure and HLA in healthy donors. PCR primers comprised 60 Vbeta and 13 Jbeta primers. TCRdb's copy holds only in-frame clones and misses some; the assay was immunoSEQ multiplex PCR. The sample records roughly 200,000 clones, approximately 85% being singletons. The specimen was PBMCs. These TCRs come from a woman aged 45 to 65 in good health and CMV-seronegative.

This chain uses TRBV7-2 with TRBJ2-3, with TRBD2 matching over 9 bases. Trimming took 1 base from V and 8 from J; bases not matched to a gene: 10. The germline gives CDR1 SGHTA, CDR2 FQGNSA. The CDR3 covers 16 residues. CDR3 sequence (DNA): TGTGCCAGCAGCTTAGGTAGCGGGAGCGGGGGAGGTACGCAGTATTTT. The encoded protein is CASSLGSGSGGGTQYF. Together with reference TRBV7-2 and TRBJ2-3, the CDR3 gives the full variable domain: GAGVSQSPSNKVTEKGKDVELRCDPISGHTALYWYRQSLGQGLEFLIYFQGNSAPDKSGLPSDRFSAERTGGSVSTLTIQRTQQEDSAVYLCASSLGSGSGGGTQYFGPGTRLTVL.

The gene calls are TRBV18 and TRBJ2-6, with no clear D. The germline gives CDR1 KGHSH, CDR2 LQKENI. The CDR3 consists of 15 residues. V was cut by 4 bases and J by 0 bases, with 7 bases left in between. CDR3 nucleotides: TGTGCCAGCTCACTACAGAGCTCTGGGGCCAACGTCCTGACTTTC. Its protein is CASSLQSSGANVLTF.

The V call is TRBV5-1, the J call TRBJ2-1, with D possibly TRBD1 on 6 matching bases. The V gene's germline CDR1 is SGHRS and CDR2 YFSETQ. The length of the CDR3 is 14 residues. The germline V and J ends were trimmed by 1 base and 8 bases, with 13 bases remaining between them. The CDR3 coding sequence is TGCGCCAGCAGCTTGACGGCAGGGGTCGATGAGCAGTTCTTC. Its translation is CASSLTAGVDEQFF.

The chain links TRBV28 to TRBJ2-1; 10 bases line up with TRBD2. This CDR3 is built from 16 residues. The V segment lost 2 bases and the J segment 8 bases; nucleotides outside the gene matches: 9. Germline V CDR1 and CDR2: MDHEN, SYDVKM. The CDR3 is CASSLDLAGDPHEQFF. In DNA form, the CDR3 reads TGTGCCAGCAGTTTAGATCTAGCGGGAGATCCCCATGAGCAGTTCTTC.

The table lists this clone with a few counts. CDR3 residues: CASSIEGQGEAFF. CDR3 DNA: TGTGCCAGTAGTATAGAGGGACAGGGTGAAGCTTTCTTT. V usage is TRBV19 and J usage is TRBJ1-1, with 9 bases identical to TRBD1. Germline V gene data show CDR1 as LNHDA and CDR2 as SQIVND (reference sequence). This CDR3 contains 13 residues. J lost 7 bases, V lost 0 bases, and 0 bases had no gene match.

The chain uses TRBV28 and TRBJ2-7; possibly TRBD1 for D (6 bases). The CDR3 has 14 amino acids. Germline loops: CDR1 MDHEN, CDR2 SYDVKM. V was shortened by 2 bases and J by 0 bases, with 8 bases between the two germline ends. CDR3 DNA sequence: TGTGCCAGCAGTTTAAGGGACACCTCCTACGAGCAGTACTTC. As protein: CASSLRDTSYEQYF.

The chain joins TRBV27 to TRBJ1-2; a weak D match, TRBD1 (6 bases). The CDR3 has 13 residues. The V end was cut by 5 bases, the J end by 4 bases, with 11 bases between. The germline CDR1 and CDR2 sequences are MNHEY and SMNVEV (reference sequence). The CDR3 loop is CASSQTGTYGYTF. The CDR3 bases are TGTGCCAGCAGTCAAACAGGGACCTATGGCTACACCTTC.

The rearrangement uses TRBV7-2 and TRBJ1-5, with 8 bases matching TRBD1. V lost 3 bases to trimming and J lost 6 bases; unmatched junction nucleotides: 4. The CDR3 extends over 14 amino acids. Germline values: CDR1 SGHTA, CDR2 FQGNSA. Here the CDR3 DNA reads TGTGCCAGCAGCTTTGACAGGGGTGGTCAGCCCCAGCATTTT. This encodes CASSFDRGGQPQHF.

The chain employs TRBV4-2 and TRBJ2-3; the D gene is possibly TRBD2 (6 bases). Germline V gene data show CDR1 as LGHNA and CDR2 as YNFKEQ. The CDR3 has 12 residues. With 4 bases removed from V and 5 bases from J, the gap between germline ends came to 7 bases. The CDR3 spells CASSPEGDTQYF. In nucleotides, the CDR3 is TGTGCCAGCAGCCCGGAGGGAGATACGCAGTATTTT.

The V and J genes are TRBV15 and TRBJ2-7; the D gene is possibly TRBD1 (5 bases). The V gene's germline CDR1 is LNHNV and CDR2 YYDKDF (reference sequence). Trimming took 0 bases from V and 0 from J, leaving 15 bases between them. This CDR3 is 17 amino acids long. As DNA, the CDR3 is TGTGCCACCAGCAGAGATTCTCGCAGGGCAAGCTCCTACGAGCAGTACTTC. This encodes CATSRDSRRASSYEQYF.

The rearrangement uses TRBV11-3 and TRBJ2-1; TRBD2 matches 9 bases. The CDR3 runs 15 residues. Germline V gene lookup returns CDR1 SGHNT and CDR2 YENEEA. The trim removed 5 bases at V and 2 bases at J, leaving 4 bases unmatched. The CDR3 DNA reads TGTGCCAGCAGCCTTCTAGCGGGACCCTACAATGAGCAGTTCTTC. Protein product: CASSLLAGPYNEQFF. Full variable domain (missing parts from reference TRBV11-3 and TRBJ2-1): EAGVVQSPRYKIIEKKQPVAFWCNPISGHNTLYWYLQNLGQGPELLIRYENEEAVDDSQLPKDRFSAERLKGVDSTLKIQPAELGDSAVYLCASSLLAGPYNEQFFGPGTRLTVL.

The rearrangement uses TRBV28 and TRBJ1-2; 12 positions agree with TRBD1. The V gene's germline CDR1 is MDHEN and CDR2 SYDVKM. Trimming took 2 bases from V and 4 from J; bases not matched to a gene: 2. This CDR3 has 15 residues. For the CDR3, the DNA is TGTGCCAGCAGTTTAGGGGACAGGGGGCTCTATGGCTACACCTTC. The encoded protein is CASSLGDRGLYGYTF.

The rearrangement uses TRBV30 and TRBJ2-3; TRBD1 agrees at 9 bases. CDR3 length: 13 amino acids. Germline V lookup: CDR1 GTSNPN, CDR2 SVGIG (reference sequence). Trimming took 7 bases from V and 6 from J; bases not matched to a gene: 8. CDR3 loop: CASSQGAWDTQYF. The CDR3 nucleotides are TGTGCCTCTTCACAGGGGGCTTGGGATACGCAGTATTTT.

The chain joins TRBV28 to TRBJ1-4; D call uncertain. The length of the CDR3 is 14 residues. V was clipped by 5 bases and J by 4 bases, with 11 bases between them. Germline V lookup: CDR1 MDHEN, CDR2 SYDVKM. This chain's CDR3 is CASSLLSGNEKLFF. CDR3 bases: TGTGCCAGCAGTCTCCTCTCGGGTAATGAAAAACTGTTTTTT. Combining the CDR3 with reference TRBV28 and TRBJ1-4 gives the whole variable domain DVKVTQSSRYLVKRTGEKVFLECVQDMDHENMFWYRQDPGLGLRLIYFSYDVKMKEKGDIPEGYSVSREKKERFSLILESASTNQTSMYLCASSLLSGNEKLFFGSGTQLSVL.

The V call is TRBV11-1, the J call TRBJ2-5, with TRBD2 matching 7 bases. There are 16 residues in the CDR3. V shed 4 bases, J shed 5 bases, and the junction held 13 bases outside the gene matches. The germline V gene has CDR1 SGHAT and CDR2 FQDESV (reference sequence). The CDR3 sequence: CASSSHGGRARETQYF. CDR3 DNA: TGTGCCAGCAGCTCGCACGGGGGGAGGGCCCGGGAGACCCAGTACTTC.

The V call is TRBV10-3, the J call TRBJ2-3, with D hard to call. This CDR3 has 12 residues. V was trimmed by 0 bases and J by 7 bases, leaving 5 bases between them. CDR1 is ENHRY, CDR2 SYGVKD, per germline. The CDR3 is CAISESSYTQYF. Written as DNA, the CDR3 is TGTGCCATCAGTGAGTCGAGCTATACGCAGTATTTT.

J is TRBJ2-2 and V is TRBV28, with 7 bases identical to TRBD1. The trim removed 8 bases at V and 2 bases at J, leaving 14 bases unmatched. The CDR3 is made up of 17 amino acids. CDR1 is MDHEN and CDR2 is SYDVKM in the germline V gene. CDR3: CASAIGPGGSNTGELFF. Written as DNA, the CDR3 is TGTGCCAGCGCGATAGGGCCAGGGGGATCTAACACCGGGGAGCTGTTTTTT.

The chain is built from TRBV28 and TRBJ2-7; D may be TRBD2 (5 bases). CDR1 is MDHEN, CDR2 SYDVKM, per germline. V was cut by 2 bases and J by 9 bases, with 11 bases left in between. The CDR3 runs 12 residues. The CDR3 DNA reads TGTGCCAGCAGTTTACGGGGTGGTGGGCAGTACTTC. The encoded protein is CASSLRGGGQYF.

The chain recombines TRBV2 with TRBJ2-5, with D tentatively TRBD2 (5 bases). V lost 6 bases and J lost 4, with 9 bases in between. The germline CDR1 and CDR2 sequences are SNHLY and FYNNEI. The CDR3 has 12 residues. The CDR3 spells CASRGSGETQYF. The CDR3 bases are TGTGCCAGCAGGGGGAGTGGAGAGACCCAGTACTTC.

V is TRBV5-5 and J is TRBJ2-7; the match to TRBD1 covers 9 bases. Unmatched junction bases numbered 4, after V lost 0 bases and J lost 3 bases. CDR1 and CDR2 (germline): SGHKS, YYEKEE (reference sequence). This CDR3 is 15 amino acids long. The CDR3 region is CASSLGGTGIYEQYF. The CDR3, as DNA: TGTGCCAGCAGCTTGGGGGGGACAGGGATCTACGAGCAGTACTTC.

The chain uses TRBV2 and TRBJ1-5; 7 bases agree with TRBD1. The CDR3 contains 15 residues. V dropped 4 bases and J dropped 6; count of bases not matched to a gene: 9. CDR1 SNHLY and CDR2 FYNNEI come from the germline V gene. The CDR3: CASSGSDRAGQPQHF. CDR3 coding DNA: TGTGCCAGCAGTGGATCCGACAGGGCGGGTCAGCCCCAGCATTTT.